Here is one TCR beta chain with its context. What it binds is not known. The data derive from a study of T cell responses to AZD1222 COVID-19 vaccine. Assay used: immunoSEQ multiplex PCR; TCRdb lists only in-frame clones, some missing. The sample includes roughly 200,000 clones, under 95% of them seen just once. Findings and caveats of the study: Donors skewed white British and female; clonal diversity was possibly underestimated. After two AZD1222 doses, spike-specific TCR breadth and depth rose versus day 0. Unmutated regions of variants are reportedly targeted by nearly half of spike-specific TCRs. After the peak T cell response, and only then, were repertoires sampled.

V shed 6 bases, J shed 0 bases, and the junction held 8 bases outside the gene matches. Germline V gene sequence: CDR1 MNHEY, CDR2 SMNVEV (reference sequence). This CDR3 is 15 amino acids long. The V call is TRBV27, the J call TRBJ2-7; TRBD1 agrees at 7 bases. This specimen was peripheral blood, taken on day 0 of MenACWY control vaccination. The TCR sequence derives from an adult in good health. CDR3: CASRAGGQSSYEQYF. In DNA form, the CDR3 reads TGTGCCAGCAGGGCAGGGGGTCAGAGCTCCTACGAGCAGTACTTC.